This T cell receptor beta chain is drawn from a study of blood T cell repertoires in COVID-19. V was cut by 5 bases and J by 4 bases, with 12 bases left in between. This CDR3 region has 15 residues. Germline V gene sequence: CDR1 MDHEN, CDR2 SYDVKM. Produced via immunoSEQ multiplex PCR; TCRdb's table is partial and in-frame only. The table lists tens of thousands of clones, about four fifths of them singletons. This chain connects TRBV28 to TRBJ1-6; D gene unclear. The sequencing input was peripheral blood. The TCR was taken from a woman aged 55-70 years with acute or convalescent COVID-19. The CDR3 is CASSTPVSYNSPLHF. DNA of the CDR3: TGTGCCAGCAGTACCCCGGTGTCTTATAATTCACCCCTCCACTTT.